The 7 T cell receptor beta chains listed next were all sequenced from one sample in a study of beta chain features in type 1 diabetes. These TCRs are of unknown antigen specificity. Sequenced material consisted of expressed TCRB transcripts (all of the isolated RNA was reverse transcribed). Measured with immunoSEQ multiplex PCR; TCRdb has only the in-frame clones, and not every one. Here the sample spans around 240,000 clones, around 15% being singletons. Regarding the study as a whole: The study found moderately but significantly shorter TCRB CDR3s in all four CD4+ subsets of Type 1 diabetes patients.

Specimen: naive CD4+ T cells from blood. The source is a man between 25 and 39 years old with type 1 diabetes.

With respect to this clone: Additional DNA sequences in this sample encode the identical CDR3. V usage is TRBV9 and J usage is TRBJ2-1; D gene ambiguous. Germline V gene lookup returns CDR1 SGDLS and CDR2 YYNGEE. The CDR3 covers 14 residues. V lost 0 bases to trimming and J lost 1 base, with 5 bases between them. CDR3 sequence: CASSVGGSYNEQFF. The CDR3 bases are TGTGCCAGCAGCGTAGGAGGTTCCTACAATGAGCAGTTCTTC.

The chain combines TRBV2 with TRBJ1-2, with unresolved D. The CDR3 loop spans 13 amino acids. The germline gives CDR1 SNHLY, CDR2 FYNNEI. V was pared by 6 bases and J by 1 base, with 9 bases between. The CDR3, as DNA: TGTGCCAGCAGCGGACCCAATAACTATGGCTACACCTTC. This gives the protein CASSGPNNYGYTF.

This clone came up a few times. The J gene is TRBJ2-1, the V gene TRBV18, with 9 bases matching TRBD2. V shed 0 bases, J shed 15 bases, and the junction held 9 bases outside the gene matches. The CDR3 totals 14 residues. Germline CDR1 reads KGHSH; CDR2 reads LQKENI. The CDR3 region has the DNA TGTGCCAGCTCACCACCGGTTAGCGGGAGCATGTGGTTCTTC. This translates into CASSPPVSGSMWFF.

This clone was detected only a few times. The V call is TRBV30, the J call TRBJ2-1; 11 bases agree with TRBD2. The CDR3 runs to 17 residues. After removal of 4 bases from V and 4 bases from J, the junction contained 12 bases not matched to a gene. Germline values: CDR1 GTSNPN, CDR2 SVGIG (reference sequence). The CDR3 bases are TGTGCCTGGACCAGCCAGAGGACTAGCGGGCCTTACAATGAGCAGTTCTTC. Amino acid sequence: CAWTSQRTSGPYNEQFF.

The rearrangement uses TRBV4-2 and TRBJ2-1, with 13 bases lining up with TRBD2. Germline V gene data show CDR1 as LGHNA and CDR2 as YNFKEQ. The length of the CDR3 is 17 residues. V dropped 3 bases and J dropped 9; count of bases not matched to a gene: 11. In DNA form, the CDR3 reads TGTGCCAGCAGCCAGGCCATCGGGACTAGCGGGACCGGTGAGCAGTTCTTC. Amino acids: CASSQAIGTSGTGEQFF.

The CDR3 is CASSSRLAGGLAGELFF. The CDR3 region has the DNA TGTGCCAGCAGCTCCAGACTAGCGGGAGGGCTCGCCGGGGAGCTGTTTTTT. The chain is built from TRBV7-8 and TRBJ2-2; 14 nucleotides line up with TRBD2. CDR1 is SGHVS, CDR2 FQNEAQ, per germline. The CDR3 is made up of 17 amino acids. J was trimmed by 6 bases and V by 4 bases; bases with no gene match: 7.

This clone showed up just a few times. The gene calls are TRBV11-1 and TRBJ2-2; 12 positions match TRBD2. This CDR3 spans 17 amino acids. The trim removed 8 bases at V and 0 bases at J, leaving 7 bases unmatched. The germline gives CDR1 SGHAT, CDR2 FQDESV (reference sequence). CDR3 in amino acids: CASGRPSGRANTGELFF. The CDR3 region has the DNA TGTGCCAGCGGCCGTCCTAGCGGGAGGGCGAACACCGGGGAGCTGTTTTTT.